These 6 T cell receptor beta chains share one sample of origin, sequenced in a study of blood T cell repertoires in COVID-19. Only in-frame clones appear in the TCRdb table, and some are missing; sequencing was by immunoSEQ multiplex PCR. The sample lists 150,000 to 200,000 clones; around 83% were seen once. The source material was peripheral blood. The origin of the receptors is an older woman who had recovered from COVID-19.

The V gene is TRBV3-1 (or the pseudogene TRBV3-2), the J gene TRBJ2-5; D is perhaps TRBD1 (6 bases). CDR3 length: 16 residues. Trimming left V 1 base short and J 5 bases short, with 17 bases between. Per the germline V gene, CDR1 is LGHDT and CDR2 is YNNKEL (reference sequence). CDR3 loop: CASSQAPNTGTETQYF. The DNA for the CDR3 is TGTGCCAGCAGCCAAGCGCCCAACACAGGGACGGAGACCCAGTACTTC.

This clone appeared a single time. The chain employs TRBV29-1 and TRBJ2-7; a weak D match, TRBD2 (7 bases). Germline V gives CDR1 SQVTM, CDR2 ANQGSEA. There are 14 residues in the CDR3. Trimming shortened V by 1 base and J by 6 bases, and 16 bases separated the two germline ends. CDR3 nucleotide sequence: TGCAGCGTTGAAGCCCTGGGGGGGCACGGCGAGCAGTACTTC. It yields the protein CSVEALGGHGEQYF.

This clone was seen a single time. The rearrangement joins TRBV30 to TRBJ2-1; TRBD1 is a possible D gene (7 bases). CDR3 length equals 13 residues. V gave up 4 bases and J gave up 2 bases, with 9 bases separating them. CDR1 and CDR2 from the germline V gene are GTSNPN and SVGIG (reference sequence). CDR3: CAWTGGPYNEQFF. Written as DNA, the CDR3 is TGTGCCTGGACAGGGGGGCCCTACAATGAGCAGTTCTTC.

The rearrangement links TRBV6-5 to TRBJ1-1; 8 bases line up with TRBD1. Germline V gene sequence: CDR1 MNHEY, CDR2 SVGAGI. Trimming took 1 base from V and 1 from J; bases not matched to a gene: 2. The CDR3 length is 15 residues. The CDR3 protein is CASSYYGQGNTEAFF. CDR3 bases: TGTGCCAGCAGTTACTACGGACAGGGGAACACTGAAGCTTTCTTT.

This sequence joins TRBV9 and TRBJ2-7; 8 bases map to TRBD1. V dropped 3 bases and J dropped 6; count of bases not matched to a gene: 8. Germline CDR1 reads SGDLS; CDR2 reads YYNGEE. The CDR3 sequence is 14 residues long. The CDR3 nucleotides read TGTGCCAGCAGCGCCCTAACAGGGGGAGGCGAGCAGTACTTC. The encoded protein is CASSALTGGGEQYF.

The V and J genes are TRBV9 and TRBJ2-3, with D perhaps matching TRBD2 (5 bases). The germline CDR1 and CDR2 sequences are SGDLS and YYNGEE. The V and J ends lost 3 bases and 5 bases respectively, with 16 bases between them. CDR3 length: 15 residues. The CDR3 sequence is CASSDDRGSGDTQYF. The CDR3 region has the DNA TGTGCCAGCAGCGACGACCGGGGATCCGGAGATACGCAGTATTTT.